The sequence of this T cell receptor beta chain was determined in a study of T cell changes during pregnancy in multiple sclerosis. The germline CDR1 and CDR2 sequences are MNHNS and SASEGT. The V and J ends lost 4 bases and 2 bases, in that order; junction bases with no gene match: 4. There are 15 residues in the CDR3. Only in-frame clones appear in the TCRdb table, and some are missing; sequencing was by immunoSEQ multiplex PCR. The repertoire includes approximately 30,000 clones, around nine tenths of them detected once, and around 8.1% sits in the top ten. V is TRBV6-1 and J is TRBJ2-7; TRBD2 agrees at 11 bases. Sample: CD8+ T cells from peripheral blood mononuclear cells, taken in the second trimester of pregnancy. This receptor was taken from a female donor with multiple sclerosis, enrolled in a pregnancy study. The CDR3 protein is CASSAELAGAYEQYF. CDR3 bases: TGTGCCAGCAGTGCCGAACTAGCGGGGGCCTACGAGCAGTACTTC.